The rows below give T cell receptor beta chains drawn from one sample of a study of HIV-infected patients and healthy controls. TCRdb reanalysed the 5' RACE reads using MiXCR and keeps one entry per CDR3 protein. The profile shows about 4,200 distinct CDR3 sequences, less than 8.5% of them singletons. The specimen comprised blood, sampled during antiretroviral therapy. The receptors were gathered from an adult with HIV infection. Both conserved end residues are part of each CDR3. A D gene is named only where the DNA matches it firmly. Size is stated for part of the rows, as once, few or many counts, or as a class when the clone is expanded.

J gene: TRBJ2-6; D gene: TRBD2; V gene: TRBV28; clone size: medium-sized; CDR3 DNA: TGTGCCTCCCCCCGGGGACTAGCGGGGGTCTCTGGGGCCAACGTCCTGACTTTC; CDR3 protein: CASPRGLAGVSGANVLTF
J gene: TRBJ2-7; D gene: -; V gene: TRBV20-1; clone size: many; CDR3 DNA: TGCAGTGCTCGTACCCGGGGTATCCACGAGCAGTACTTC; CDR3 protein: CSARTRGIHEQYF
J gene: TRBJ1-1; D gene: -; V gene: TRBV30; clone size: -; CDR3 DNA: TGTGCCTGGAGTGTAAGCGGGGGCACTGAAGCTTTCTTT; CDR3 protein: CAWSVSGGTEAFF
J gene: TRBJ2-5; D gene: TRBD1; V gene: TRBV20-1; clone size: medium-sized; CDR3 DNA: TGCAGTGCTAGAGATTTTCGGGACAGGGTGGCCGAGACCCAGTACTTC; CDR3 protein: CSARDFRDRVAETQYF
J gene: TRBJ2-3; D gene: TRBD2; V gene: TRBV9; clone size: medium-sized; CDR3 DNA: TGTGCCAGCAGCGAGACTAGCGGGGGGGAAGCAGATACGCAGTATTTT; CDR3 protein: CASSETSGGEADTQYF
J gene: TRBJ2-3; D gene: -; V gene: TRBV7-3; clone size: many; CDR3 DNA: TGTGCCAGCAGCTTACGATCGGGGGGCTCTAGCACAGATACGCAGTATTTT; CDR3 protein: CASSLRSGGSSTDTQYF
J gene: TRBJ2-1; D gene: -; V gene: TRBV4-3; clone size: many; CDR3 DNA: TGCGCCAGCAGCCAAGATACTCGGATGAGGGAGCAGTTCTTC; CDR3 protein: CASSQDTRMREQFF
J gene: TRBJ2-5; D gene: TRBD2; V gene: TRBV29-1; clone size: medium-sized; CDR3 DNA: TGCAGCGCCCTGGGAGGGGTCGGGGGGGAGACCCAGTACTTC; CDR3 protein: CSALGGVGGETQYF
J gene: TRBJ2-3; D gene: TRBD2; V gene: TRBV12-3/TRBV12-4; clone size: many; CDR3 DNA: TGTGCCAGCAGTTTAGACTCTAGCGGGGGTTCCGAGTATTTT; CDR3 protein: CASSLDSSGGSEYF
J gene: TRBJ2-5; D gene: -; V gene: TRBV6-6; clone size: many; CDR3 DNA: TGTGCCAGCAGCAGACTACAGGCCCCAGAGACCCAGTACTTC; CDR3 protein: CASSRLQAPETQYF
J gene: TRBJ2-7; D gene: -; V gene: TRBV7-9; clone size: medium-sized; CDR3 DNA: TGTGCCAGCAGCTTAGCCCCGGGGGCTTCCTACGAGCAGTACTTC; CDR3 protein: CASSLAPGASYEQYF
J gene: TRBJ1-2; D gene: TRBD1; V gene: TRBV5-1; clone size: many; CDR3 DNA: TGCGCCAGCAGCCCGGGGACAGGGGACCGCTACACCTTC; CDR3 protein: CASSPGTGDRYTF
J gene: TRBJ2-5; D gene: TRBD2; V gene: TRBV20-1; clone size: many; CDR3 DNA: TGCAGTGCTAGAGATTGGGCTAGCGGGGGGGCCGTAGGAGAGACCCAGTACTTC; CDR3 protein: CSARDWASGGAVGETQYF
J gene: TRBJ2-5; D gene: -; V gene: TRBV5-4; clone size: medium-sized; CDR3 DNA: TGTGCCAGCAGCTTGGCTGGACCTACAGAGACCCAGTACTTC; CDR3 protein: CASSLAGPTETQYF
J gene: TRBJ1-3; D gene: -; V gene: TRBV6-5; clone size: many; CDR3 DNA: TGTGCCAGCAGTTTGATCGGTTCTGGAAACACCATATATTTT; CDR3 protein: CASSLIGSGNTIYF
J gene: TRBJ2-1; D gene: TRBD2; V gene: TRBV2; clone size: many; CDR3 DNA: TGTGCCAGCAGTGGTAGCGGGCTCCCCAATGAGCAGTTCTTC; CDR3 protein: CASSGSGLPNEQFF
J gene: TRBJ1-1; D gene: -; V gene: TRBV5-1; clone size: many; CDR3 DNA: TGCGCCAGCAGCCCCACAGTGGCCACTGAAGCTTTCTTT; CDR3 protein: CASSPTVATEAFF
J gene: TRBJ2-3; D gene: -; V gene: TRBV2; clone size: medium-sized; CDR3 DNA: TGTGCCAGCTGTATGCAGAGCACAGATACGCAGTATTTT; CDR3 protein: CASCMQSTDTQYF
J gene: TRBJ1-2; D gene: TRBD1; V gene: TRBV27; clone size: medium-sized; CDR3 DNA: TGTGCCAGCAGTACGGGACAGGGGGCAGGGGGCTACACCTTC; CDR3 protein: CASSTGQGAGGYTF
J gene: TRBJ2-2; D gene: -; V gene: TRBV30; clone size: many; CDR3 DNA: TGTGCCTGGAGGGAATGGGGGGCCGGGGAGCTGTTTTTT; CDR3 protein: CAWREWGAGELFF
J gene: TRBJ2-1; D gene: -; V gene: TRBV29-1; clone size: -; CDR3 DNA: TGCAGCGTTGAGCGGGGACCGAAGAAGTTCTTC; CDR3 protein: CSVERGPKKFF
J gene: TRBJ2-7; D gene: -; V gene: TRBV7-8; clone size: medium-sized; CDR3 DNA: TGTGCCAGCAGCATGGCCCTGCACGAGCAGTACTTC; CDR3 protein: CASSMALHEQYF
J gene: TRBJ1-1; D gene: TRBD1; V gene: TRBV7-2; clone size: -; CDR3 DNA: TGTGCCAGCAGCCCCAGGGGGGCGGCCACTGAAGCTTTCTTT; CDR3 protein: CASSPRGAATEAFF
J gene: TRBJ2-1; D gene: TRBD1; V gene: TRBV12-3/TRBV12-4; clone size: many; CDR3 DNA: TGTGCCACAGAAGGCAGGGGGCCGGATGAGCAGTTCTTC; CDR3 protein: CATEGRGPDEQFF
J gene: TRBJ2-2; D gene: TRBD2; V gene: TRBV11-1; clone size: -; CDR3 DNA: TGTGCCAGCAGCTTGTGGGGGGGGAACACCGGGGAGCTGTTTTTT; CDR3 protein: CASSLWGGNTGELFF
J gene: TRBJ2-3; D gene: TRBD2; V gene: TRBV7-9; clone size: medium-sized; CDR3 DNA: TGTGCCAGCAGCTTTACTAGCGGAGCAGATACGCAGTATTTT; CDR3 protein: CASSFTSGADTQYF
J gene: TRBJ2-3; D gene: -; V gene: TRBV5-4; clone size: medium-sized; CDR3 DNA: TGTGCCAGCAGCTACAGCACAGATACGCAGTATTTT; CDR3 protein: CASSYSTDTQYF
J gene: TRBJ2-3; D gene: -; V gene: TRBV5-1; clone size: medium-sized; CDR3 DNA: TGCGCCAGCAGCTTGGCCCTAGTGGGTCAACTGGATACGCAGTATTTT; CDR3 protein: CASSLALVGQLDTQYF
J gene: TRBJ2-3; D gene: -; V gene: TRBV2; clone size: many; CDR3 DNA: TGTGCCAGCAGTGAGGGGATAGCTAGCACAGATACGCAGTATTTT; CDR3 protein: CASSEGIASTDTQYF
J gene: TRBJ1-1; D gene: -; V gene: TRBV18; clone size: many; CDR3 DNA: TGTGCCAGCTCACCACCTAGGGACCGCACTGAAGCTTTCTTT; CDR3 protein: CASSPPRDRTEAFF
J gene: TRBJ1-2; D gene: -; V gene: TRBV25-1; clone size: few; CDR3 DNA: TGTGCCAGCAGTGAATGGTATGGCTACACCTTC; CDR3 protein: CASSEWYGYTF
J gene: TRBJ1-6; D gene: TRBD1; V gene: TRBV9; clone size: medium-sized; CDR3 DNA: TGTGCCAGCAGCGTATTGGGACAGGGAGAAGGTTCACCCCTCCACTTT; CDR3 protein: CASSVLGQGEGSPLHF